This entry concerns a single T cell receptor (beta chain). Germline trimming cut 6 bases from V and 4 bases from J; bases unmatched to any gene: 6. The germline gives CDR1 SGHRS, CDR2 YFSETQ. The CDR3 extends over 14 amino acids. This sample was taken from a study of blood T cell repertoires in COVID-19. Symptom resolution, clearance, or two negative PCRs marked donors in Cohort 3 as recovered. This table comes from immunoSEQ multiplex PCR, and its TCRdb copy is limited to in-frame clones, with some not included. Altogether 150,000 to 200,000 clones are present, roughly 84% being singletons, with the ten largest covering roughly 20%.

The rearrangement joins TRBV5-1 to TRBJ1-4; 7 nucleotides match TRBD1. The sequence derives from a man aged 55-75 years who had recovered from COVID-19. The sample consisted of PBMCs or T cells enriched from blood (not recorded which). The CDR3 reads CASTPGQFNEKLFF. In DNA, the CDR3 is TGCGCCAGCACACCGGGACAGTTTAATGAAAAACTGTTTTTT.